The present TCR beta chain was sequenced within a study of cytomegalovirus exposure and HLA in healthy donors. Study-level information: 81% of 300 to 450 genotyped donors fell in the Caucasian-associated ancestry cluster. Notes on the study in general: Most TCR sequences proved rare, with some public TCRs found in many donors. For most TCR beta V segments, an earlier analysis put the productive rate at about 90% or about 30% of the time.

13 Jbeta primers and 60 Vbeta primers were used for the PCR. Libraries were prepared by immunoSEQ multiplex PCR; TCRdb keeps only in-frame clonotypes and omits some of them. The sample carries 89,000 or so clones, more than 70% recorded once. Of note for this clone: Antigen: not known.

The V segment lost 4 bases and the J segment 4 bases; nucleotides outside the gene matches: 8. CDR3 length: 16 amino acids. Germline CDR1 and CDR2: LGHNT and FRNRAP. This chain uses TRBV12-5 with TRBJ2-5; 11 nucleotides line up with TRBD2. This TCR derives from a man in his sixties in good health and CMV-seronegative. The specimen sequenced was PBMCs. CDR3 amino acids: CASGSISGGGGETQYF. The CDR3 nucleotides are TGTGCTAGTGGTTCCATTAGCGGGGGGGGTGGAGAGACCCAGTACTTC.